The clone carrying this TCR beta chain is a singleton in its sample. What it binds is unknown. The data derive from a study of PD-1 blockade in classical Hodgkin lymphoma. The study, taken as a whole, reports: Patients were excluded if nivolumab began under 1 year after ASCT (the autologous transplant). It was reported that newly diagnosed patients had less baseline TCR diversity than healthy donors. Only CD4+ TCR diversity, not CD8+, had risen significantly by C4D1. Lower baseline TCR diversity marked trial partial responders and progressors.

As to time point: cycle 4 day 1 (C4D1), after less than seven weeks of nivolumab. Each of the patients experienced relapse following autologous stem cell transplantation, and their brentuximab vedotin exposure differed. Clones were sequenced by immunoSEQ multiplex PCR, and TCRdb holds only the in-frame ones, with some missing. The profile shows some 39,000 clones, 78% of them singletons. This CDR3 has 17 amino acids. Germline loops: CDR1 SGHTA, CDR2 FQGNSA. V lost 1 base and J lost 0, with 10 bases in between. The sample consisted of peripheral blood mononuclear cells (PBMCs), taken before the fourth cycle of nivolumab. This clonotype originated in a human donor with classical Hodgkin lymphoma. V gene TRBV7-2 combines with J gene TRBJ2-6; D unclear. The CDR3 region has the DNA TGTGCCAGCAGCTTAGGGGCACGGGTCTCTGGGGCCAACGTCCTGACTTTC. Its protein product is CASSLGARVSGANVLTF.